These 27 T cell receptor beta chains share one sample of origin, sequenced in a study of OX40 agonist ivuxolimab in advanced cancers. Profiled with immunoSEQ multiplex PCR; TCRdb holds only in-frame clones, not every one. The sample yields tens of thousands of clones, around 77% seen once. The sequencing here drew on CD4+ or CD8+ T cells sorted from blood, taken in a trial of the OX40 agonist ivuxolimab. The receptors come from an adult with an advanced solid tumor such as melanoma, head and neck, liver or kidney cancer.

This clone was seen only once. The chain is built from TRBV27 and TRBJ2-5, with D hard to call. Germline V gene sequence: CDR1 MNHEY, CDR2 SMNVEV (reference sequence). V lost 6 bases to trimming and J lost 3 bases, with 20 bases between them. CDR3 length: 16 amino acids. In nucleotides, the CDR3 is TGTGCCAGCAGCCCGCTTAACGGGCCCGGCGAAGAGACCCAGTACTTC. Amino acids: CASSPLNGPGEETQYF.

This rearrangement joins TRBV2 to TRBJ2-7; 9 positions agree with TRBD1. Trimming removed 6 bases from V and 4 bases from J; junction bases left unmatched: 7. The CDR3 contains 14 residues. The germline gives CDR1 SNHLY, CDR2 FYNNEI. CDR3 region: CASSPTGGVYEQYF. Written as DNA, the CDR3 is TGTGCCAGCAGCCCCACAGGGGGCGTATACGAGCAGTACTTC.

This clone was observed a few times. V is TRBV28 and J is TRBJ2-3; weak D call: TRBD1 (5 bases). Germline V CDR1 and CDR2: MDHEN, SYDVKM. The CDR3 contains 16 residues. Trimming cost V 5 bases and J 2 bases, with 17 bases left between them. CDR3 residues: CASSPADSPYTDTQYF. CDR3 in DNA: TGTGCCAGCAGTCCCGCAGACAGCCCCTACACAGATACGCAGTATTTT.

The chain combines TRBV4-3 with TRBJ2-2; D may be TRBD2 (5 bases). Germline CDR1 and CDR2: LGHNA and YSLEER. V was cut by 6 bases and J by 5 bases, with 13 bases left in between. CDR3 length: 14 amino acids. Here the CDR3 reads CASSPGSPTGELFF. As DNA, the CDR3 is TGCGCCAGCAGTCCGGGATCCCCGACCGGGGAGCTGTTTTTT.

This chain links TRBV7-9 with TRBJ2-7; D is unclear. The CDR3 extends over 16 amino acids. V was trimmed by 6 bases and J by 0 bases, leaving 18 bases between them. Germline CDR1 reads SEHNR; CDR2 reads FQNEAQ (reference sequence). This CDR3 reads CASSFPPGASSYEQYF. The CDR3 DNA is TGTGCCAGCAGTTTCCCCCCCGGAGCGAGCTCCTACGAGCAGTACTTC.

The chain employs TRBV11-2 and TRBJ2-7; no firm D call. Germline loops: CDR1 SGHAT, CDR2 FQNNGV. Trimming removed 6 bases at V and 6 bases at J, with 15 bases between. The CDR3 spans 13 residues. CDR3 region: CASSSTLSTEQYF. CDR3 coding DNA: TGTGCCAGCAGTTCAACCCTTTCAACCGAGCAGTACTTC.

The gene calls are TRBV6-6 and TRBJ2-5; D is perhaps TRBD2 (5 bases). The germline V gene encodes CDR1 MNHNY and CDR2 SVGAGI (reference sequence). Deletions cut 7 bases from V and 7 bases from J, with 10 bases between. The CDR3 is made up of 11 amino acids. The CDR3 loop reads CASISRGTQYF. The CDR3, as DNA: TGTGCCAGCATTTCACGGGGGACCCAGTACTTC.

This clone has only a few counts. The chain couples TRBV9 to TRBJ2-7; no clear D. This CDR3 contains 13 residues. With 0 bases removed from V and 3 bases from J, the gap between germline ends came to 7 bases. Per germline, CDR1 SGDLS and CDR2 YYNGEE. The CDR3 reads CASSVGLNYEQYF. As DNA, the CDR3 is TGTGCCAGCAGCGTAGGGCTAAACTACGAGCAGTACTTC.

CDR3 sequence (DNA): TGTGCCAGCAGTCAAGCTAGCGCGGTACCCACAACAGATACGCAGTATTTT. Residues: CASSQASAVPTTDTQYF. J is TRBJ2-3 and V is TRBV28; weak D call: TRBD2 (6 bases). Trimming removed 5 bases from V and 3 bases from J, with 21 bases in between. Germline V gives CDR1 MDHEN, CDR2 SYDVKM. This CDR3 has 17 amino acids.

This clone was observed a single time. V gene TRBV6-1 combines with J gene TRBJ1-1; 8 positions agree with TRBD1. V lost 1 base and J lost 4; bases outside the gene matches: 5. CDR1 is MNHNS and CDR2 is SASEGT in the germline V gene. The CDR3 contains 15 residues. The CDR3 coding sequence is TGTGCCAGCAGTGAAGTCTACAGGGGGGGCACTGAAGCTTTCTTT. Its protein is CASSEVYRGGTEAFF.

V is TRBV5-4 and J is TRBJ2-7; 11 positions agree with TRBD2. The junction had 1 base not matched to a gene; V was cut back by 2 bases and J by 0 bases. The CDR3 sequence is 15 residues long. CDR1 and CDR2 from the germline V gene are SGHNT and YYREEE (reference sequence). CDR3 in DNA: TGTGCCAGCAGCTTTCTAGCGGGAGGCTCCTACGAGCAGTACTTC. It codes for CASSFLAGGSYEQYF.

The V call is TRBV19, the J call TRBJ2-2; D may be TRBD2 (5 bases). The CDR3 contains 17 residues. Germline V gives CDR1 LNHDA, CDR2 SQIVND (reference sequence). V was clipped by 3 bases and J by 4 bases, with 18 bases between them. The CDR3 nucleotides are TGTGCCAGTAGTATGGAGCGTGGGGAGTTCGGCACCGGGGAGCTGTTTTTT. Amino acids: CASSMERGEFGTGELFF.

The chain has TRBV11-1 and TRBJ1-1; D unresolved. Trimming shortened V by 3 bases and J by 3 bases, and 5 bases separated the two germline ends. Germline V gives CDR1 SGHAT, CDR2 FQDESV (reference sequence). The CDR3 extends over 12 amino acids. The CDR3 loop reads CASSLAYTEAFF. In DNA, the CDR3 is TGTGCCAGCAGCTTGGCGTACACTGAAGCTTTCTTT.

The V gene is TRBV2, the J gene TRBJ2-1; maybe TRBD2 (5 bases). Per the germline V gene, CDR1 is SNHLY and CDR2 is FYNNEI. V lost 3 bases, J lost 8 bases, and 14 bases lay in between. This CDR3 region has 14 residues. The CDR3 coding sequence is TGTGCCAGCAGTGACTATTACGGGGTCGATGAGCAGTTCTTC. Its protein product is CASSDYYGVDEQFF.

This chain uses TRBV6-4 with TRBJ1-2; TRBD1 aligns across 11 bases. The J segment lost 0 bases and the V segment lost 2 bases, leaving 8 bases of the junction unmatched. This CDR3 is 18 amino acids long. The germline V gene has CDR1 MRHNA and CDR2 SNTAGT. The CDR3 nucleotides are TGTGCCAGCAGTGACCCCCTAGTGGGACAGGGGGCTAACTATGGCTACACCTTC. It codes for CASSDPLVGQGANYGYTF.

This clone was observed a single time. Additional DNA sequences in this sample encode the identical CDR3. The chain carries TRBV7-3 and TRBJ1-2, with a weak D call TRBD1 (6 bases). The V gene's germline CDR1 is SGHTA and CDR2 FQGTGA. CDR3 length: 13 amino acids. Trimming shortened V by 2 bases and J by 6 bases, and 10 bases separated the two germline ends. The CDR3 reads CASSLGSGDGYTF. CDR3 sequence (DNA): TGTGCCAGCAGCTTAGGGTCAGGGGATGGCTACACCTTC.

The chain links TRBV13 to TRBJ2-1; 7 bases match TRBD2. Germline V gene data show CDR1 as PRHDT and CDR2 as FYEKMQ (reference sequence). The CDR3 contains 16 residues. V lost 5 bases and J lost 9; bases outside the gene matches: 16. This chain's CDR3 is CASSTGLVVRSSEQFF. The CDR3 DNA reads TGTGCCAGCAGCACTGGACTAGTTGTGCGTAGTAGTGAGCAGTTCTTC.

This chain uses TRBV7-3 with TRBJ2-2; D is ambiguous. Trimming removed 8 bases at V and 2 bases at J, with 12 bases between. The CDR3 sequence is 14 residues long. Germline V gene lookup returns CDR1 SGHTA and CDR2 FQGTGA. The DNA for the CDR3 is TGTGCCAGCGGATTAGGCGGAAACACCGGGGAGCTGTTTTTT. It specifies CASGLGGNTGELFF.

This clone counts as large. This chain connects TRBV27 to TRBJ2-5; 11 nucleotides agree with TRBD1. Germline CDR1 MNHEY, CDR2 SMNVEV (reference sequence). The CDR3 spans 17 residues. The J segment lost 5 bases and the V segment lost 2 bases, leaving 10 bases of the junction unmatched. In DNA, the CDR3 is TGTGCCAGCAGTTTAGGGGGGACGGACAGGGGGCTGGAGACCCAGTACTTC. This sequence encodes CASSLGGTDRGLETQYF.

The chain has TRBV7-9 and TRBJ2-2; D gene uncertain. The CDR3 runs 13 residues. Germline CDR1 SEHNR, CDR2 FQNEAQ (reference sequence). V gave up 5 bases and J gave up 2 bases, with 6 bases separating them. The chain's CDR3 is CASSPSNTGELFF. In DNA, the CDR3 is TGTGCCAGCAGCCCCTCCAACACCGGGGAGCTGTTTTTT.

This sequence joins TRBV5-5 and TRBJ1-1; possibly TRBD1 for D (6 bases). The germline V gene encodes CDR1 SGHKS and CDR2 YYEKEE (reference sequence). CDR3 length: 14 amino acids. The V gene lost 4 bases and the J gene lost 3 bases, with 13 bases spanning the gap. The CDR3 loop reads CASSPPEGDTEAFF. The CDR3 DNA reads as TGTGCCAGCAGCCCACCGGAGGGGGACACTGAAGCTTTCTTT.

The chain couples TRBV28 to TRBJ2-1; TRBD2 matches 7 bases. The CDR3 has 15 amino acids. Trimming took 3 bases from V and 7 from J; bases not matched to a gene: 9. In germline, CDR1 is MDHEN, CDR2 SYDVKM. CDR3 bases: TGTGCCAGCAGTTTCCGGGAGGCACCGGGGAATGAGCAGTTCTTC. It translates to CASSFREAPGNEQFF.

This clone counts as medium-sized. This chain uses TRBV28 with TRBJ1-3; D is unclear. Trimming removed 5 bases from V and 2 bases from J, with 13 bases in between. CDR3 length: 15 residues. CDR1 is MDHEN, CDR2 SYDVKM, per germline. The CDR3 DNA follows: TGTGCCAGCAGTCCAGTAGGGAGAACTGGAAACACCATATATTTT. This sequence encodes CASSPVGRTGNTIYF.

This clone was counted only a few times. This chain connects TRBV11-2 to TRBJ2-1; 7 nucleotides align to TRBD2. V was pared by 5 bases and J by 11 bases, with 12 bases of the junction left unmatched. The CDR3 sequence is 14 residues long. Germline V gene lookup returns CDR1 SGHAT and CDR2 FQNNGV. In DNA, the CDR3 is TGTGCCAGCAGCCCTTGGGCGGGAGAAGGGCAGCAGTTCTTC. Translating gives CASSPWAGEGQQFF.

This sequence joins TRBV19 and TRBJ2-5; 14 bases fit TRBD2. Losses at the gene ends were 4 bases for V and 2 bases for J; bases not matched to a gene: 3. CDR3 length: 16 residues. CDR1 and CDR2 (germline): LNHDA, SQIVND (reference sequence). This chain's CDR3 is CASSTWTSGGQETQYF. The CDR3 region has the DNA TGTGCCAGTAGTACCTGGACTAGCGGGGGGCAAGAGACCCAGTACTTC.

This chain links TRBV7-3 with TRBJ2-3; D remains ambiguous. CDR1 and CDR2 (germline): SGHTA, FQGTGA. This CDR3 has 16 amino acids. The V end lost 1 base, the J end lost 2 bases, and 13 bases lay between the germline ends. CDR3 region: CASSLIRAELTDTQYF. DNA of the CDR3: TGTGCCAGCAGCTTAATTAGGGCGGAGCTCACAGATACGCAGTATTTT.

J is TRBJ1-1 and V is TRBV28, with TRBD1 as a possible D gene (6 bases). CDR1 MDHEN and CDR2 SYDVKM come from the germline V gene. This CDR3 spans 14 amino acids. The V and J ends lost 5 bases and 1 base respectively, with 11 bases between them. This CDR3 is CASSPTDRNTEAFF. In DNA form, the CDR3 reads TGTGCCAGCAGTCCCACGGACAGGAACACTGAAGCTTTCTTT.